The 31 T cell receptor beta chains below all came from one sample that was sequenced in a study of PD-L1 blockade in urothelial cancer. TCRdb keeps only in-frame clones here, not all; method: immunoSEQ multiplex PCR. This sample yields around 46,000 clones, of which 88% are seen a single time; 2% to 3% belongs to the top ten. Time point specified: peripheral blood 6 weeks after treatment start. This sample comprised PBMCs, obtained around atezolizumab (anti-PD-L1) treatment. These receptor sequences come from a man aged 60 to 69 with urothelial cancer.

J is TRBJ2-3 and V is TRBV28; D is possibly TRBD2 (6 bases). V was cut by 5 bases and J by 5 bases, with 14 bases left in between. This CDR3 has 14 residues. The V gene's germline CDR1 is MDHEN and CDR2 SYDVKM. In nucleotides, the CDR3 is TGTGCCAGCAGTAAGGGAGGAATCGAAGATACGCAGTATTTT. This translates into CASSKGGIEDTQYF. The entire variable domain, with the rest obtained from reference TRBV28 and TRBJ2-3, is as follows: DVKVTQSSRYLVKRTGEKVFLECVQDMDHENMFWYRQDPGLGLRLIYFSYDVKMKEKGDIPEGYSVSREKKERFSLILESASTNQTSMYLCASSKGGIEDTQYFGPGTRLTVL.

The chain joins TRBV15 to TRBJ2-7; D unresolved. V dropped 0 bases and J dropped 3 bases, with 3 bases sitting between them. CDR1 is LNHNV and CDR2 is YYDKDF in the germline V gene (reference sequence). The CDR3 is 12 amino acids. CDR3 protein: CATSRDFYEQYF. In DNA, the CDR3 is TGTGCCACCAGCAGAGACTTCTACGAGCAGTACTTC.

The chain carries TRBV25-1 and TRBJ2-1; 8 bases are shared with TRBD2. The CDR3 loop spans 15 amino acids. CDR1 is MGHDK, CDR2 SYGVNS, per germline. Trimming at V came to 3 bases and at J to 5 bases, leaving 6 bases not matched to a gene. The CDR3 coding sequence is TGTGCCAGCAGTGAGCACGGGACTAGAGACAATGAGCAGTTCTTC. This gives the protein CASSEHGTRDNEQFF. Complete variable domain (other parts from reference TRBV25-1 and TRBJ2-1): EADIYQTPRYLVIGTGKKITLECSQTMGHDKMYWYQQDPGMELHLIHYSYGVNSTEKGDLSSESTVSRIRTEHFPLTLESARPSHTSQYLCASSEHGTRDNEQFFGPGTRLTVL.

The chain combines TRBV18 with TRBJ1-2; no firm D call. This CDR3 is 13 amino acids long. V lost 5 bases to trimming and J lost 0 bases, with 7 bases between them. Germline CDR1 KGHSH, CDR2 LQKENI. CDR3 region: CASSMTPNYGYTF. CDR3 DNA sequence: TGTGCCAGCTCAATGACACCTAACTATGGCTACACCTTC.

The chain joins TRBV4-2 to TRBJ2-7, with a possible D match to TRBD2 (7 bases). V gave up 0 bases and J gave up 0 bases, with 18 bases separating them. Germline-derived CDR1 and CDR2 are LGHNA and YNFKEQ. This CDR3 is built from 18 residues. This chain's CDR3 is CASSQDRGGGASSYEQYF. CDR3 DNA sequence: TGTGCCAGCAGCCAAGATAGGGGGGGAGGCGCAAGCTCCTACGAGCAGTACTTC.

The gene calls are TRBV5-1 and TRBJ2-3; 9 bases agree with TRBD1. CDR1 and CDR2 (germline): SGHRS, YFSETQ. J lost 3 bases, V lost 4 bases, and 6 bases had no gene match. The CDR3 length is 15 residues. Here the CDR3 DNA reads TGCGCCAGCAGCCGGAAGACAGGGGGAACAGATACGCAGTATTTT. Its protein is CASSRKTGGTDTQYF.

The V and J genes are TRBV11-2 and TRBJ1-2, with D possibly TRBD1 on 6 matching bases. Trimming cost V 2 bases and J 3 bases, with 10 bases left between them. The germline V gene encodes CDR1 SGHAT and CDR2 FQNNGV. This CDR3 region has 14 residues. The CDR3 sequence is CASSLIAGDYGYTF. The CDR3 nucleotides are TGTGCCAGCAGCTTAATCGCAGGGGACTATGGCTACACCTTC. Full variable domain (remainder filled in from reference TRBV11-2 and TRBJ1-2): EAGVAQSPRYKIIEKRQSVAFWCNPISGHATLYWYQQILGQGPKLLIQFQNNGVVDDSQLPKDRFSAERLKGVDSTLKIQPAKLEDSAVYLCASSLIAGDYGYTFGSGTRLTVV.

This chain links TRBV2 with TRBJ2-1; no firm D call. CDR1 is SNHLY and CDR2 is FYNNEI in the germline V gene. Trimming stripped 6 bases from V and 6 bases from J, with 12 bases between. This CDR3 contains 13 residues. The CDR3 region is CASRPIYSNEQFF. CDR3 in DNA: TGTGCCAGCAGGCCGATATACTCCAATGAGCAGTTCTTC.

The chain joins TRBV10-3 to TRBJ2-7; maybe TRBD1 (5 bases). V was cut by 10 bases and J by 3 bases, with 13 bases left in between. Germline CDR1 reads ENHRY; CDR2 reads SYGVKD. The CDR3 length is 12 residues. The CDR3 DNA sequence: TGTGCCACGACACAGGACGGCTACGAGCAGTACTTC. This encodes CATTQDGYEQYF.

The CDR3 reads CASSLKEMVAFF. CDR3 in DNA: TGTGCCAGCAGTTTGAAAGAGATGGTAGCTTTCTTT. The V gene is TRBV28, the J gene TRBJ1-1, with D hard to call. There are 12 residues in the CDR3. Trimming took off 3 bases at V and 10 bases at J, with 12 bases between the two ends. Germline V gives CDR1 MDHEN, CDR2 SYDVKM.

V and J are TRBV28 and TRBJ2-2; perhaps TRBD1 as D (5 bases). Trimming removed 6 bases from V and 1 base from J, with 9 bases in between. The CDR3 totals 14 residues. Germline values: CDR1 MDHEN, CDR2 SYDVKM. The CDR3 DNA is TGTGCCAGCAGAGATGACAGGAACACCGGGGAGCTGTTTTTT. Amino acid sequence: CASRDDRNTGELFF.

Here the CDR3 DNA reads TGTGCCTGGAGTGTAGATGGGACTGGTCAAGAGACCCAGTACTTC. Its translation: CAWSVDGTGQETQYF. The gene calls are TRBV30 and TRBJ2-5, with a weak D call TRBD2 (6 bases). This CDR3 has 15 residues. The germline V gene encodes CDR1 GTSNPN and CDR2 SVGIG (reference sequence). V was shortened by 0 bases and J by 2 bases, with 13 bases between the two germline ends.

This clone was seen once. The chain combines TRBV30 with TRBJ2-5, with 8 bases matching TRBD2. The CDR3 totals 16 residues. Per the germline V gene, CDR1 is GTSNPN and CDR2 is SVGIG (reference sequence). V trimming: 2 bases; J trimming: 0 bases; junction bases outside the gene matches: 8. CDR3 region: CAWSTRGSGNQETQYF. The DNA of the CDR3 is TGTGCCTGGAGTACCCGAGGTAGCGGGAACCAAGAGACCCAGTACTTC. The variable domain in full, completed from reference TRBV30 and TRBJ2-5, reads SQTIHQWPATLVQPVGSPLSLECTVEGTSNPNLYWYRQAAGRGLQLLFYSVGIGQISSEVPQNLSASRPQDRQFILSSKKLLLSDSGFYLCAWSTRGSGNQETQYFGPGTRLLVL.

V and J are TRBV7-3 and TRBJ1-6; no reliable D call. CDR1 and CDR2 from the germline V gene are SGHTA and FQGTGA. The CDR3 is 13 amino acids. With 2 bases removed from V and 9 bases from J, the gap between germline ends came to 8 bases. The CDR3 DNA sequence: TGTGCCAGCAGCTTAGACACGATTTCACCCCTCCACTTT. Translating gives CASSLDTISPLHF.

The gene calls are TRBV14 and TRBJ1-3, with D unresolved. CDR1 SGHDN and CDR2 FVKESK come from the germline V gene. V was cut by 2 bases and J by 0 bases, with 11 bases left in between. This CDR3 spans 16 amino acids. The CDR3 is CASSQSGRASGNTIYF. DNA of the CDR3: TGTGCCAGCAGCCAATCGGGAAGAGCCTCTGGAAACACCATATATTTT.

J is TRBJ2-3 and V is TRBV27; 8 nucleotides align to TRBD1. CDR1 and CDR2 (germline): MNHEY, SMNVEV (reference sequence). The CDR3 consists of 14 residues. The J segment lost 4 bases and the V segment lost 2 bases, leaving 2 bases of the junction unmatched. CDR3 protein: CASSLDRGSDTQYF. CDR3 DNA sequence: TGTGCCAGCAGTTTAGACAGGGGTTCAGATACGCAGTATTTT.

J is TRBJ1-4 and V is TRBV5-1; maybe TRBD1 (6 bases). The V gene lost 4 bases and the J gene lost 3 bases, with 16 bases spanning the gap. The CDR3 covers 16 residues. Looked up from germline, CDR1 is SGHRS and CDR2 is YFSETQ. DNA for the CDR3: TGCGCCAGCAGCGCGCGGCAGGGGTCATCTAATGAAAAACTGTTTTTT. This codes for CASSARQGSSNEKLFF. The entire variable domain, with the rest obtained from reference TRBV5-1 and TRBJ1-4, is as follows: KAGVTQTPRYLIKTRGQQVTLSCSPISGHRSVSWYQQTPGQGLQFLFEYFSETQRNKGNFPGRFSGRQFSNSRSEMNVSTLELGDSALYLCASSARQGSSNEKLFFGSGTQLSVL.

V is TRBV28 and J is TRBJ2-1; D is perhaps TRBD2 (7 bases). The CDR3 spans 17 residues. Trimming took off 2 bases at V and 4 bases at J, with 18 bases between the two ends. CDR1 is MDHEN, CDR2 SYDVKM, per germline. Written as DNA, the CDR3 is TGTGCCAGCAGTTTAAGGACTAGGGGGGGGTTTTACAATGAGCAGTTCTTC. Translating it yields CASSLRTRGGFYNEQFF.

The rearrangement links TRBV5-8 to TRBJ2-5, with 8 nucleotides matching TRBD1. The CDR3 spans 14 residues. V gave up 4 bases and J gave up 5 bases; unmatched junction bases: 7. Per germline, CDR1 SGHTS and CDR2 YDEGEE. The CDR3 DNA reads TGTGCCAGCAGCCCTAGACAGGGGTCCGAGACCCAGTACTTC. It specifies CASSPRQGSETQYF.

This chain uses TRBV11-2 with TRBJ1-1, with 7 bases identical to TRBD1. The CDR3 spans 16 residues. Germline loops: CDR1 SGHAT, CDR2 FQNNGV. Losses at the gene ends were 3 bases for V and 6 bases for J; bases not matched to a gene: 13. CDR3 protein: CASSLGYAGTEAEAFF. The CDR3 bases are TGTGCCAGCAGCTTGGGATATGCCGGGACAGAGGCTGAAGCTTTCTTT.

The CDR3 DNA sequence: TGTGCCAGCAGTTTTGGCGGGGGTTCCTCAGATACGCAGTATTTT. Its translation is CASSFGGGSSDTQYF. The chain recombines TRBV27 with TRBJ2-3, with 7 bases lining up with TRBD2. The V segment lost 3 bases and the J segment 4 bases; nucleotides outside the gene matches: 7. CDR1 is MNHEY and CDR2 is SMNVEV in the germline V gene (reference sequence). The CDR3 is 15 residues long.

This CDR3 reads CASSLAGTGNPNVGEQYF. The CDR3 DNA is TGCGCCAGCAGCTTGGCCGGGACAGGGAACCCCAACGTGGGAGAGCAGTACTTC. The genes are TRBV5-1 and TRBJ2-7, with TRBD1 identical over 9 bases. Germline V lookup: CDR1 SGHRS, CDR2 YFSETQ. J lost 7 bases, V lost 0 bases, and 17 bases had no gene match. This CDR3 has 18 amino acids. The variable domain in full, completed from reference TRBV5-1 and TRBJ2-7, reads KAGVTQTPRYLIKTRGQQVTLSCSPISGHRSVSWYQQTPGQGLQFLFEYFSETQRNKGNFPGRFSGRQFSNSRSEMNVSTLELGDSALYLCASSLAGTGNPNVGEQYFGPGTRLTVT.

The CDR3 DNA reads as TGTGCCAGCAGTGACGAGCGGGGGGTCCTCAATGAGCAGTTCTTC. The encoded protein is CASSDERGVLNEQFF. The genes are TRBV2 and TRBJ2-1, with TRBD2 matching over 9 bases. Per germline, CDR1 SNHLY and CDR2 FYNNEI. Germline trimming cut 3 bases from V and 6 bases from J; bases unmatched to any gene: 6. The CDR3 is 15 amino acids.

The chain combines TRBV5-1 with TRBJ2-3; D is perhaps TRBD1 (5 bases). The CDR3 is 14 residues long. V was shortened by 3 bases and J by 3 bases, with 11 bases between the two germline ends. Germline V gives CDR1 SGHRS, CDR2 YFSETQ. CDR3 bases: TGCGCCAGCAGCTCTAGACAGTCAACAGATACGCAGTATTTT. As protein: CASSSRQSTDTQYF.

This rearrangement joins TRBV9 to TRBJ2-1; the D gene is possibly TRBD2 (6 bases). CDR3 length equals 18 residues. V gave up 3 bases and J gave up 3 bases, with 22 bases separating them. Germline CDR1 SGDLS, CDR2 YYNGEE. The chain's CDR3 is CASSATGSAGKNYNEQFF. The CDR3 DNA is TGTGCCAGCAGCGCCACAGGTTCGGCGGGGAAAAACTACAATGAGCAGTTCTTC. Complete variable domain (other parts from reference TRBV9 and TRBJ2-1): DSGVTQTPKHLITATGQRVTLRCSPRSGDLSVYWYQQSLDQGLQFLIQYYNGEERAKGNILERFSAQQFPDLHSELNLSSLELGDSALYFCASSATGSAGKNYNEQFFGPGTRLTVL.

The rearrangement uses TRBV18 and TRBJ1-1; no firm D call. This CDR3 is built from 16 residues. CDR1 is KGHSH, CDR2 LQKENI, per germline. The V end was cut by 3 bases, the J end by 1 base, with 15 bases between. The CDR3 nucleotides are TGTGCCAGCTCACCCAGGCAGGCGAACCAGAACACTGAAGCTTTCTTT. Translated, it gives CASSPRQANQNTEAFF.

The V call is TRBV5-1, the J call TRBJ2-7; a possible D gene is TRBD1 (6 bases). The length of the CDR3 is 13 residues. Between the trimmed V and J ends, which lost 1 base and 6 bases, there was a span of 11 bases. Germline V gene lookup returns CDR1 SGHRS and CDR2 YFSETQ. DNA for the CDR3: TGCGCCAGCAGCTTGCGACAGGACGGCGAGCAGTACTTC. Its translation is CASSLRQDGEQYF. The full variable domain, rest sourced from reference TRBV5-1 and TRBJ2-7, is KAGVTQTPRYLIKTRGQQVTLSCSPISGHRSVSWYQQTPGQGLQFLFEYFSETQRNKGNFPGRFSGRQFSNSRSEMNVSTLELGDSALYLCASSLRQDGEQYFGPGTRLTVT.

This sequence joins TRBV7-2 and TRBJ2-7, with D maybe TRBD1 (5 bases). CDR3 length: 15 amino acids. In germline, CDR1 is SGHTA, CDR2 FQGNSA. V dropped 1 base and J dropped 3 bases, with 13 bases sitting between them. CDR3 nucleotides: TGTGCCAGCAGCTTAGGGGGCGGACCGATCTACGAGCAGTACTTC. This gives the protein CASSLGGGPIYEQYF.

This rearrangement joins TRBV19 to TRBJ1-6; D not certain. Between the trimmed V and J ends, which lost 6 bases and 10 bases, there was a span of 16 bases. The CDR3 runs to 14 residues. Germline V gene sequence: CDR1 LNHDA, CDR2 SQIVND (reference sequence). CDR3 in DNA: TGTGCCAGTAGCCAGTCGTCGGCGGGCTCACCCCTCCACTTT. It yields the protein CASSQSSAGSPLHF.

The rearrangement links TRBV19 to TRBJ1-1; TRBD1 might be the D (5 bases). This CDR3 comprises 10 residues. Trimming left V 11 bases short and J 5 bases short, with 9 bases between. The germline V gene encodes CDR1 LNHDA and CDR2 SQIVND (reference sequence). The CDR3 coding sequence is TGTGCCGGGGGGGAGACTGAAGCTTTCTTT. It specifies CAGGETEAFF.

This clone was seen a single time. This chain uses TRBV19 with TRBJ1-2, with D maybe TRBD1 (5 bases). Germline V CDR1 and CDR2: LNHDA, SQIVND (reference sequence). Trimming took off 4 bases at V and 7 bases at J, with 22 bases between the two ends. The CDR3 totals 16 residues. The CDR3 sequence is CASSRDWGGAKGGYTF. DNA of the CDR3: TGTGCCAGTAGTAGGGACTGGGGCGGCGCAAAAGGTGGCTACACCTTC.